This T cell receptor beta chain was sequenced in a study of T cell responses to AZD1222 COVID-19 vaccine. Whole-study findings and limits: At baseline, just six or seven AZD1222 recipients tested seropositive. Nearly half of spike-specific TCRs reportedly go after variant regions that carry no mutations. A rise in Spike-specific TCR breadth and depth followed two AZD1222 doses.

A remark on this clone: Its antigen is not identified.

Sequencing was performed with immunoSEQ multiplex PCR; in TCRdb, only in-frame clones are kept and a portion is missing. The sample comprises 110,000 or so clones, 89% of which are singletons, and 3.1% rests with the top ten. Germline CDR1 is SGHKS and CDR2 is YYEKEE (reference sequence). The CDR3 consists of 15 residues. J lost 5 bases, V lost 0 bases, and 7 bases had no gene match. The sequencing here drew on peripheral blood, taken on day 0 of MenACWY control vaccination. The receptor was derived from an adult in good health. The chain couples TRBV5-5 to TRBJ1-1; 7 bases agree with TRBD1. The CDR3 DNA is TGTGCCAGCAGCTTGGCAGGGACAGCCTGGACTGAAGCTTTCTTT. Its protein is CASSLAGTAWTEAFF.